This TCR beta chain derives from a study of cytomegalovirus exposure and HLA in healthy donors. PCR employed 60 Vbeta and 13 Jbeta primers. Source study methods: Unique TCR beta chains totaled 80 million to 100 million in a later count, with roughly 11 million of them shared. Method: immunoSEQ multiplex PCR; TCRdb's copy keeps in-frame clones and lacks some. For V, J and clone size, that table is used; D and trimming come from the DNA. Of some 200,000 clones listed, about 79% are singletons. The CDR3 length is 14 residues. Per the germline V gene, CDR1 is LGHNA and CDR2 is YSLEER. V was pared by 0 bases and J by 6 bases, with 2 bases of the junction left unmatched.

The sample comprised PBMCs. The receptor comes from a boy younger than 10 in good health and CMV-seronegative. This chain joins TRBV4-3 and TRBJ2-1, with 7 positions matching TRBD2. Written as DNA, the CDR3 is TGCGCCAGCAGCCAAGATTGGGGGGGCAATGAGCAGTTCTTC. It is translated as CASSQDWGGNEQFF.